This T cell receptor (beta chain) was identified in a study of blood T cell repertoires in COVID-19. Study in general: Sources were T cells, B-cell-depleted T cells, or PBMCs; the material itself was cDNA or gDNA.

Trimming shortened V by 6 bases and J by 6 bases, and 19 bases separated the two germline ends. CDR3 length equals 15 residues. The germline V gene encodes CDR1 LNHNV and CDR2 YYDKDF (reference sequence). Repertoires were generated with immunoSEQ multiplex PCR, while TCRdb's copy carries only in-frame clones and drops some. This table has 55,000 to 80,000 clones, 85% to 90% appearing once. The chain couples TRBV15 to TRBJ2-3; D ambiguous. The clonotype was recovered from a man aged 50 to 60 with acute or convalescent COVID-19. Sequencing was carried out using peripheral blood. Here the CDR3 reads CATSEVTGVLDTQYF. CDR3 nucleotides: TGTGCCACCAGTGAGGTCACTGGTGTCCTTGATACGCAGTATTTT. Complete variable domain (other parts from reference TRBV15 and TRBJ2-3): DAMVIQNPRYQVTQFGKPVTLSCSQTLNHNVMYWYQQKSSQAPKLLFHYYDKDFNNEADTPDNFQSRRPNTSFCFLDIRSPGLGDTAMYLCATSEVTGVLDTQYFGPGTRLTVL.